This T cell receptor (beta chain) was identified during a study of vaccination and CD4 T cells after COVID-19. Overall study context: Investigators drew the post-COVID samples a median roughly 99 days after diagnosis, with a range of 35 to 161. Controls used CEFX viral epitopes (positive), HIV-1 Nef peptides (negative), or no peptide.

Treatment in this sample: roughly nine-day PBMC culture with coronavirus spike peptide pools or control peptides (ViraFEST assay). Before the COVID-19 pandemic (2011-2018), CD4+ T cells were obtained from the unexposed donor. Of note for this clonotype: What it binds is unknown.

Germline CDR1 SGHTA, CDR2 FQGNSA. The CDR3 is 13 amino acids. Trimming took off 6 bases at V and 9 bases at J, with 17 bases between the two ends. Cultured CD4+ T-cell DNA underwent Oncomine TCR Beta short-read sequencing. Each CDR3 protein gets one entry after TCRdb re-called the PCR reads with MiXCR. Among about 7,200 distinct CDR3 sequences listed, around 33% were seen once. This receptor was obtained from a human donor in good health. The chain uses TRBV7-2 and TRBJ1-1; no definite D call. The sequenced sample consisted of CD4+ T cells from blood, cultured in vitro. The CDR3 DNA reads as TGTGCCAGCAGTTTACCCCCAGGACGCCAAGCTTTCTTT. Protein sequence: CASSLPPGRQAFF.